Below are 18 T cell receptor beta chains sequenced from a single sample in a study of cytomegalovirus exposure and HLA in healthy donors. Generated by immunoSEQ multiplex PCR, the TCRdb table keeps only in-frame clones and is missing some. The sample consists of approximately 160,000 clones, roughly nine tenths of them appearing once. Sample: PBMCs. These receptors were taken from a woman younger than 45 in good health and CMV-seronegative.

This clone was observed a few times. The chain joins TRBV19 to TRBJ2-7; the match to TRBD1 covers 9 bases. The CDR3 consists of 15 residues. CDR1 and CDR2 from the germline V gene are LNHDA and SQIVND (reference sequence). J gave up 7 bases and V 6 bases, and 13 bases lay outside the gene matches. CDR3 DNA sequence: TGTGCCAGTAGCTCGACTGGACAGGGGCCGGGGGAGCAGTACTTC. This sequence encodes CASSSTGQGPGEQYF.

The chain employs TRBV30 and TRBJ2-3; 7 positions agree with TRBD2. CDR1 and CDR2 (germline): GTSNPN, SVGIG (reference sequence). The CDR3 consists of 15 residues. Trimming removed 5 bases from V and 0 bases from J; junction bases left unmatched: 8. CDR3 nucleotides: TGTGCCTGGTCTTCACTAGCGACTAGCACAGATACGCAGTATTTT. This translates into CAWSSLATSTDTQYF.

The genes are TRBV18 and TRBJ2-1; no clear D gene. Trimming stripped 2 bases from V and 3 bases from J, with 11 bases between. CDR3 length equals 15 residues. The germline V gene has CDR1 KGHSH and CDR2 LQKENI. The CDR3 loop is CASSPSRDRYNEQFF. The CDR3 DNA reads TGTGCCAGCTCACCATCGCGCGACCGCTACAATGAGCAGTTCTTC.

V gene TRBV25-1 combines with J gene TRBJ1-1; no reliable D call. Trimming cost V 10 bases and J 3 bases, with 18 bases left between them. The CDR3 contains 14 residues. From germline, CDR1 is MGHDK and CDR2 SYGVNS. For the CDR3, the DNA is TGTGCCACTCAACCCCTTGGACTGTACACTGAAGCTTTCTTT. Translated, it gives CATQPLGLYTEAFF.

V usage is TRBV5-6 and J usage is TRBJ2-5, with D possibly matching TRBD2 (6 bases). This CDR3 has 16 residues. Germline values: CDR1 SGHDT, CDR2 YYEEEE. The V end was cut by 0 bases, the J end by 1 base, with 13 bases between. The CDR3 here is CASSLGRRGTQETQYF. CDR3 DNA sequence: TGTGCCAGCAGCTTGGGTCGGCGGGGTACCCAAGAGACCCAGTACTTC.

The rearrangement links TRBV6-5 to TRBJ2-3; no clear D. This CDR3 comprises 15 residues. Trimming left V 2 bases short and J 0 bases short, with 9 bases between. CDR1 MNHEY and CDR2 SVGAGI come from the germline V gene. CDR3: CASSYGLPSTDTQYF. The DNA of the CDR3 is TGTGCCAGCAGTTACGGTCTTCCTAGCACAGATACGCAGTATTTT.

The rearrangement uses TRBV9 and TRBJ1-1, with D maybe TRBD1 (6 bases). Germline loops: CDR1 SGDLS, CDR2 YYNGEE. Trimming cost V 0 bases and J 4 bases, with 16 bases left between them. The CDR3 runs to 16 residues. The chain's CDR3 is CASSVGRTGGFTEAFF. The DNA of the CDR3 is TGTGCCAGCAGCGTAGGTCGCACGGGGGGCTTCACTGAAGCTTTCTTT.

The V gene is TRBV5-1, the J gene TRBJ2-4; D is ambiguous. The CDR3 spans 16 residues. In germline, CDR1 is SGHRS, CDR2 YFSETQ. V was shortened by 0 bases and J by 1 base, with 11 bases between the two germline ends. The CDR3 sequence is CASSLVGVGAKNIQYF. The CDR3 DNA reads TGCGCCAGCAGCTTGGTTGGGGTTGGGGCCAAAAACATTCAGTACTTC.

V usage is TRBV27 and J usage is TRBJ2-7, with D tentatively TRBD2 (6 bases). This CDR3 has 15 residues. Trimming shortened V by 5 bases and J by 6 bases, and 20 bases separated the two germline ends. Germline V gene lookup returns CDR1 MNHEY and CDR2 SMNVEV (reference sequence). The CDR3 bases are TGTGCCAGCAGTCCTAGCGTAAGAGGCTCGAGCGAGCAGTACTTC. As protein: CASSPSVRGSSEQYF.

The chain carries TRBV11-2 and TRBJ1-4; 11 bases are a match to TRBD1. V was pared by 4 bases and J by 7 bases, with 5 bases of the junction left unmatched. CDR1 and CDR2 (germline): SGHAT, FQNNGV. There are 15 residues in the CDR3. In DNA, the CDR3 is TGTGCCAGCAGCTCGGACAGGGGGCGTTTTGAAAAACTGTTTTTT. It is translated as CASSSDRGRFEKLFF.

J is TRBJ1-6 and V is TRBV4-1, with TRBD1 as a possible D gene (5 bases). The CDR3 has 15 residues. Per germline, CDR1 MGHRA and CDR2 YSYEKL. Trimming removed 2 bases from V and 5 bases from J, with 10 bases in between. The CDR3 bases are TGCGCCAGCAGCCAAAGGACACCGGATAATTCACCCCTCCACTTT. It is translated as CASSQRTPDNSPLHF.

The rearrangement joins TRBV30 to TRBJ1-4; D gene uncertain. CDR1 is GTSNPN and CDR2 is SVGIG in the germline V gene (reference sequence). Trimming pared 0 bases from V and 0 bases from J, leaving 8 bases between. The CDR3 contains 15 residues. DNA for the CDR3: TGTGCCTGGAGTGTAGGGTCACCAACTAATGAAAAACTGTTTTTT. It translates to CAWSVGSPTNEKLFF.

The chain recombines TRBV7-9 with TRBJ1-1; possibly TRBD1 for D (6 bases). The CDR3 has 14 residues. Trimming removed 5 bases from V and 7 bases from J, with 17 bases in between. In germline, CDR1 is SEHNR, CDR2 FQNEAQ (reference sequence). The CDR3 loop reads CASSTPGDRIEAFF. The CDR3 region has the DNA TGTGCCAGCAGCACCCCAGGGGATCGGATTGAAGCTTTCTTT.

This sequence joins TRBV27 and TRBJ1-1, with a weak D call TRBD1 (6 bases). Between the trimmed V and J ends, which lost 5 bases and 1 base, there was a span of 14 bases. This CDR3 is 15 amino acids long. CDR1 is MNHEY and CDR2 is SMNVEV in the germline V gene (reference sequence). The DNA for the CDR3 is TGTGCCAGCAGTCCCTTGACAGGCTGGAACACTGAAGCTTTCTTT. Amino acid sequence: CASSPLTGWNTEAFF.

The V call is TRBV29-1, the J call TRBJ2-1, with 12 bases identical to TRBD2. The CDR3 is 17 residues long. V was pared by 4 bases and J by 0 bases, with 7 bases of the junction left unmatched. From germline, CDR1 is SQVTM and CDR2 ANQGSEA. The CDR3 nucleotides are TGCAGCGTTGTCGGGACTAGCGGGTACGACTCCTACAATGAGCAGTTCTTC. Amino acid sequence: CSVVGTSGYDSYNEQFF.

The chain uses TRBV7-8 and TRBJ2-3; 8 nucleotides match TRBD2. The CDR3 runs 15 residues. The V gene's germline CDR1 is SGHVS and CDR2 FQNEAQ. The V and J ends lost 5 bases and 0 bases, in that order; junction bases with no gene match: 4. The CDR3 protein is CASSLIAGSTDTQYF. The CDR3 DNA follows: TGTGCCAGCAGCCTCATAGCGGGGAGCACAGATACGCAGTATTTT.

This chain links TRBV29-1 with TRBJ1-1; possibly TRBD1 for D (5 bases). The CDR3 is 11 residues long. The V gene's germline CDR1 is SQVTM and CDR2 ANQGSEA. Trimming pared 5 bases from V and 6 bases from J, leaving 10 bases between. In nucleotides, the CDR3 is TGCAGCGTTTTCCCGGGGGCTGAAGCTTTCTTT. Its translation is CSVFPGAEAFF.

The rearrangement uses TRBV4-3 and TRBJ2-3; D is unclear. V was pared by 0 bases and J by 2 bases, with 9 bases between. CDR1 LGHNA and CDR2 YSLEER come from the germline V gene. The CDR3 spans 15 residues. As DNA, the CDR3 is TGCGCCAGCAGCCAAGATCTTACAGCCACAGATACGCAGTATTTT. It specifies CASSQDLTATDTQYF.